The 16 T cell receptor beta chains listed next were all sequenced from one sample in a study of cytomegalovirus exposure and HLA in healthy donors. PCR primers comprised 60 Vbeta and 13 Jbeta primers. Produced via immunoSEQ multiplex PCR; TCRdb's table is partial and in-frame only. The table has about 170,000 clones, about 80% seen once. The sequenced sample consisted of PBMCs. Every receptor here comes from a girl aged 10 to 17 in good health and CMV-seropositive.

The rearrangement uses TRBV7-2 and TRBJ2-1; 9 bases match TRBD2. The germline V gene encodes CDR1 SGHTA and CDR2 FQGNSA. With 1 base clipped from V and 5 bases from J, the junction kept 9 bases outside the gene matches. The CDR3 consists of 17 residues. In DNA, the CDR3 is TGTGCCAGCAGCTTAGTTTATCCGGGACTAGCAGACAATGAGCAGTTCTTC. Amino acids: CASSLVYPGLADNEQFF.

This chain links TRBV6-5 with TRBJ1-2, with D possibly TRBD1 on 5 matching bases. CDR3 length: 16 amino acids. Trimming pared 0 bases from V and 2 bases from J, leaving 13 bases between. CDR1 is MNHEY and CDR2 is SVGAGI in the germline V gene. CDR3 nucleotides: TGTGCCAGCAGTTACTCGTTGGAGGGGTTCAACTATGGCTACACCTTC. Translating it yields CASSYSLEGFNYGYTF.

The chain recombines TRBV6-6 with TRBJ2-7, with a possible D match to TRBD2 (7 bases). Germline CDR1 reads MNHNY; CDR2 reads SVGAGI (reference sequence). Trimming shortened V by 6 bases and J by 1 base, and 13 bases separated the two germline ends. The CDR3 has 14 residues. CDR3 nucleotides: TGTGCCAGCAGGGGGGGGCTAACATCCTACGAGCAGTACTTC. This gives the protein CASRGGLTSYEQYF.

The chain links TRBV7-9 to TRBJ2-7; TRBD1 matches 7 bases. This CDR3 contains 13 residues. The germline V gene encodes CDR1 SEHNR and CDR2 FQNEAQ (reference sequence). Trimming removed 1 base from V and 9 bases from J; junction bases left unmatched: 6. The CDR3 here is CASSLEDRRRQYF. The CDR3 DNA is TGTGCCAGCAGCTTAGAGGACAGGCGGCGGCAGTACTTC.

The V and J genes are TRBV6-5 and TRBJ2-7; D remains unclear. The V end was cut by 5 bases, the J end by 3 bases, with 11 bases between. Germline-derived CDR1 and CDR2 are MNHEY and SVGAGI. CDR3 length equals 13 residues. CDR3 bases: TGTGCCAGCAGTGAAACGGCGGACTACGAGCAGTACTTC. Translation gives CASSETADYEQYF.

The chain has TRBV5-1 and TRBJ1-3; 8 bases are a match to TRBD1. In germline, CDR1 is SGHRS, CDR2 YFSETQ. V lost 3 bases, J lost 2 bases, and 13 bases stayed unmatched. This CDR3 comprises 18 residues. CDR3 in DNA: TGCGCCAGCAGCTCGAAACCGGGTCAGGGACAGGCTGGAAACACCATATATTTT. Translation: CASSSKPGQGQAGNTIYF.

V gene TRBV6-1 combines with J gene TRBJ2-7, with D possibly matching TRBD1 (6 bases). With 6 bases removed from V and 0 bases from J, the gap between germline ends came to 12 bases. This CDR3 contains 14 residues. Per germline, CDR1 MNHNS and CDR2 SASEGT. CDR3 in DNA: TGTGCCAGCAGGCAAGGACAGAGCTCCTACGAGCAGTACTTC. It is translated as CASRQGQSSYEQYF.

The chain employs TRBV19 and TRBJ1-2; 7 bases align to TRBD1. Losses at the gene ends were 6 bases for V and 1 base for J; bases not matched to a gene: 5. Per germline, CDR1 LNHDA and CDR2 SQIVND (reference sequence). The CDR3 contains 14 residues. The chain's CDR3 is CASSRDSVNYGYTF. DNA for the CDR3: TGTGCCAGTAGCCGGGACAGCGTTAACTATGGCTACACCTTC. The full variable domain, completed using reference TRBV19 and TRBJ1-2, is DGGITQSPKYLFRKEGQNVTLSCEQNLNHDAMYWYRQDPGQGLRLIYYSQIVNDFQKGDIAEGYSVSREKKESFPLTVTSAQKNPTAFYLCASSRDSVNYGYTFGSGTRLTVV.

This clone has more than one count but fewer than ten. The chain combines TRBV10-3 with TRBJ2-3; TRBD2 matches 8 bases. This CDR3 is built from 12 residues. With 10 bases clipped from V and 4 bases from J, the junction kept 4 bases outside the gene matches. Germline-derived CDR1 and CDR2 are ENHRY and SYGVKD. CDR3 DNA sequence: TGTGCCACGGGACTAGGGGCAGATACGCAGTATTTT. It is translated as CATGLGADTQYF.

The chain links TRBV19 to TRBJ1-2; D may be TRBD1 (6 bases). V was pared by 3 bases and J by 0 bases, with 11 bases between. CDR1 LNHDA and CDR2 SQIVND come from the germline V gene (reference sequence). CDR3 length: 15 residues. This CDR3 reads CASSITGTTNYGYTF. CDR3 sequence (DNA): TGTGCCAGTAGTATTACCGGGACAACTAACTATGGCTACACCTTC.

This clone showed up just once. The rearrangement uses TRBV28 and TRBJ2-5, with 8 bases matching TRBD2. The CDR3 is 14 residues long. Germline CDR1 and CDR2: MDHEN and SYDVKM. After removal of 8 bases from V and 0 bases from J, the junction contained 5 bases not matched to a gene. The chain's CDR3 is CASAEAGDQETQYF. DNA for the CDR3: TGTGCCAGCGCAGAAGCGGGGGACCAAGAGACCCAGTACTTC.

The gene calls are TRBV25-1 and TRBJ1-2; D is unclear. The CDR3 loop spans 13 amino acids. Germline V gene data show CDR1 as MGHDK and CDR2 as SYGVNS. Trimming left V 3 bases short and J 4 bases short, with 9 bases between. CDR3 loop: CASSDRQVYGYTF. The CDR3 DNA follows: TGTGCCAGCAGTGATCGGCAGGTCTATGGCTACACCTTC.

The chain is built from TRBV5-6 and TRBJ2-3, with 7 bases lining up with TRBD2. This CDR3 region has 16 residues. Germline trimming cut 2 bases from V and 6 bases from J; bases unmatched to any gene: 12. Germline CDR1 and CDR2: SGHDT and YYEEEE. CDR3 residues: CASSFGSGSKRDTQYF. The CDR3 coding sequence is TGTGCCAGCAGCTTCGGTAGCGGGTCGAAGAGGGATACGCAGTATTTT.

Written as DNA, the CDR3 is TGTGCCAGCAGCTTATGGTCCGGACTACAAGAGACCCAGTACTTC. This sequence encodes CASSLWSGLQETQYF. The chain employs TRBV7-2 and TRBJ2-5; maybe TRBD2 (6 bases). Trimming removed 2 bases at V and 2 bases at J, with 12 bases between. The CDR3 length is 15 residues. Germline CDR1 and CDR2: SGHTA and FQGNSA.

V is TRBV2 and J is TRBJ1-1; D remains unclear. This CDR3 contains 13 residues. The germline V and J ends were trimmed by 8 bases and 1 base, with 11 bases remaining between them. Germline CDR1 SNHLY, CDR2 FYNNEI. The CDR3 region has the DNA TGTGCCAGCCAATCGACGGGGAACACTGAAGCTTTCTTT. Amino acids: CASQSTGNTEAFF.

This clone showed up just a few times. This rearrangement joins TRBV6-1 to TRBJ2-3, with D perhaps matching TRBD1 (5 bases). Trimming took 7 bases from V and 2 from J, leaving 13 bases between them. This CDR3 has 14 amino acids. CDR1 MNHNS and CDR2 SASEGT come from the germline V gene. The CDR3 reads CASIRRENTDTQYF. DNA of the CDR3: TGTGCCAGCATACGCAGGGAAAACACAGATACGCAGTATTTT.